These T cell receptor beta chains were read from a single sample in a study of OX40 agonist ivuxolimab in advanced cancers. The data were produced by immunoSEQ multiplex PCR, yet TCRdb's version contains in-frame clones alone and is incomplete. The table has around 67,000 clones, about 85% seen once. Material: CD4+ or CD8+ T cells sorted from blood, obtained in a trial of the OX40 agonist ivuxolimab. These receptors were taken from an adult with an advanced solid tumor such as melanoma, head and neck, liver or kidney cancer. The CDR3 runs from the conserved cysteine through the conserved F or W. A D gene is named only where the DNA matches it firmly. Size is omitted from some rows. Given values are once, few, many or a class for expanded clones.

>TRBJ2-7|TRBV5-4|NA|NA
TGTGCCAGCAGGGCCCCCGGGAAAGGATACGAGCAGTACTTC
CASRAPGKGYEQYF
>TRBJ2-4|TRBV11-2|TRBD1|NA
TGTGCCAGCAGCCGCCCTGGGACAGGGACCCAAAACATTCAGTACTTC
CASSRPGTGTQNIQYF
>TRBJ1-1|TRBV18|TRBD1|NA
TGTGCCAGCTCACGCACCGGGACAGGGGGCACTGAAGCTTTCTTT
CASSRTGTGGTEAFF
>TRBJ2-5|TRBV7-3|TRBD2|NA
TGTGCCAGCAGCAAAAGCGGGGGGGCCCTACAAGAGACCCAGTACTTC
CASSKSGGALQETQYF
>TRBJ2-6|TRBV5-6|NA|NA
TGTGCCAGCAGCTGGGGGTCCTCTCGGGCCAACGTCCTGACTTTC
CASSWGSSRANVLTF
>TRBJ1-1|TRBV30|TRBD1|NA
TGTGCCTGGAGCCCACTGGGACAGGGGAACACTGAAGCTTTCTTT
CAWSPLGQGNTEAFF
>TRBJ1-2|TRBV27|TRBD1|NA
TGTGCCAGCAGTTCGGGGACAGGATCTGAGTATGGCTACACCTTC
CASSSGTGSEYGYTF
>TRBJ1-4|TRBV5-1|TRBD1|once
TGCGCCAGCAGCTTGGCGACAGGGTATTCAGCGGGTAATGAAAAACTGTTTTTT
CASSLATGYSAGNEKLFF
>TRBJ1-2|TRBV5-6|NA|NA
TGTGCCAGCAGCTTGGAGACCATTTATGGCTACACCTTC
CASSLETIYGYTF
>TRBJ1-2|TRBV5-1|NA|NA
TGCGCCAGCAGCCTTAGGGGGATAGGAGAAGCATATGGCTACACCTTC
CASSLRGIGEAYGYTF
>TRBJ2-1|TRBV11-2|TRBD2|NA
TGTGCCAGCAGCTTAGGGGTGACTAGCGGGAGGGCCCTCAATGAGCAGTTCTTC
CASSLGVTSGRALNEQFF
>TRBJ1-1|TRBV27|TRBD1|NA
TGTGCCAGCATCAGGACAGGGAACACTGAAGCTTTCTTT
CASIRTGNTEAFF
>TRBJ1-1|TRBV18|NA|few
TGTGCCAGCTCACCAAGGGTGTCGGACACTGAAGCTTTCTTT
CASSPRVSDTEAFF
>TRBJ2-3|TRBV9|NA|NA
TGTGCCAGCAGCGTAGGCAGGGGAACAGATACGCAGTATTTT
CASSVGRGTDTQYF
>TRBJ2-2|TRBV10-1|NA|NA
TGCGCCAGCAGTATTGGAAACACCGGGGAGCTGTTTTTT
CASSIGNTGELFF
>TRBJ1-3|TRBV5-1|NA|once
TGCGCCAGCAGCTCAACCTGGGACGGTGGGGTCTCTGGAAACACCATATATTTT
CASSSTWDGGVSGNTIYF
>TRBJ2-1|TRBV6-5|TRBD2|NA
TGTGCCAGCAGTTCGGGACTAGCGGGGGGGAAGAATGAGCAGTTCTTC
CASSSGLAGGKNEQFF
>TRBJ2-5|TRBV7-8|NA|NA
TGTGCCAGCAGCTTAGGTGGCGGCCAAGAGACCCAGTACTTC
CASSLGGGQETQYF
>TRBJ2-7|TRBV7-2|TRBD1|NA
TGTGCCAGCAGTTCAAACAGGGGACGCTACGAGCAGTACTTC
CASSSNRGRYEQYF
>TRBJ2-5|TRBV7-2|NA|few
TGTGCCAGCAGCCGGGAGACCCAGTACTTC
CASSRETQYF
>TRBJ1-1|TRBV7-3|NA|NA
TGTGCCAGCAGCCCCTCCGGGCGGACTGAAGCTTTCTTT
CASSPSGRTEAFF
>TRBJ1-2|TRBV5-1|NA|NA
TGCGCCAGCAGCTTGGCAGGGGCGAATGGCTACACCTTC
CASSLAGANGYTF
>TRBJ1-4|TRBV10-3|NA|NA
TGTGCCATCAGTGAGTCGGGGTACCCCGGGGAAAAACTGTTTTTT
CAISESGYPGEKLFF
>TRBJ2-3|TRBV7-2|NA|few
TGTGCCAGCAGCCCGGGGTCACACACAGATACGCAGTATTTT
CASSPGSHTDTQYF
>TRBJ2-6|TRBV5-1|NA|NA
TGCGCCAGCAGCTTGGATGGGGAGCCTGGGGCCAACGTCCTGACTTTC
CASSLDGEPGANVLTF
>TRBJ2-1|TRBV28|NA|NA
TGTGCCAGCAGTTTTGGGTTTTACAATGAGCAGTTCTTC
CASSFGFYNEQFF
>TRBJ2-7|TRBV30|NA|NA
TGTGCCTGGAGTCCACTTTACGAGCAGTACTTC
CAWSPLYEQYF
>TRBJ1-4|TRBV28|NA|once
TGTGCCAGCAGCACTATGCGGGCCGCTGAGAATGAAAAACTGTTTTTT
CASSTMRAAENEKLFF
>TRBJ1-5|TRBV7-9|TRBD1|NA
TGTGCCAGCAGCTTGGGACAGGGGGAGCCCCAGCATTTT
CASSLGQGEPQHF
>TRBJ1-4|TRBV5-1|TRBD1|NA
TGCGCCAGCAGCAGGACTGCAGGGGGTAATGAAAAACTGTTTTTT
CASSRTAGGNEKLFF
>TRBJ2-3|TRBV7-9|TRBD2|NA
TGTGCCAGCGGAAGGGGGACTAGCGGGCCCCGCACAGATACGCAGTATTTT
CASGRGTSGPRTDTQYF
>TRBJ1-3|TRBV7-9|TRBD1|NA
TGTGCCAGCAGAACGGGACAGGGGGCCCTCACCATATATTTT
CASRTGQGALTIYF
>TRBJ2-4|TRBV6-5|NA|NA
TGTGCCAGCAGTTACTCTTATGGGACCACCAAAAACATTCAGTACTTC
CASSYSYGTTKNIQYF
>TRBJ1-4|TRBV4-1|NA|NA
TGCGCCAGCAGCCAAGAAGGGGCAGGGTGGGAAAAACTGTTTTTT
CASSQEGAGWEKLFF
>TRBJ1-4|TRBV18|NA|NA
TGTGCCAGCTCACCTATTCTGGGGGCAACTAATGAAAAACTGTTTTTT
CASSPILGATNEKLFF
>TRBJ1-2|TRBV19|NA|once
TGTGCCAGTAGTACAAGACAGGAGCTCAACTATGGCTACACCTTC
CASSTRQELNYGYTF
>TRBJ2-7|TRBV2|NA|NA
TGTGCCAGCAGTGCCTCGTCACGATTCGAGCAGTACTTC
CASSASSRFEQYF
>TRBJ2-3|TRBV5-4|NA|NA
TGTGCCAGCAGCTTAGAGGGCTCAGATACGCAGTATTTT
CASSLEGSDTQYF
>TRBJ1-5|TRBV7-6|NA|NA
TGTGCCAGCAGCTTATGCCATCAGCCCCAGCATTTT
CASSLCHQPQHF
>TRBJ2-2|TRBV7-6|NA|NA
TGTGCCAGCAGAACCGGGCGGGGAAACACCGGGGAGCTGTTTTTT
CASRTGRGNTGELFF
>TRBJ2-2|TRBV6-5|NA|NA
TGTGCCAGCAGTTACCTGGGCAGGGACAACACCGGGGAGCTGTTTTTT
CASSYLGRDNTGELFF
>TRBJ2-7|TRBV7-6|NA|NA
TGTGCCAGCAGCCTTCTAGAGGGGCAGGGTCGGTACGAGCAGTACTTC
CASSLLEGQGRYEQYF
>TRBJ2-1|TRBV21-1|NA|NA
TGTGCCAGCCCCAGGCTAGCGGGGGGCAATGAGCAGTTCTTC
CASPRLAGGNEQFF
>TRBJ2-5|TRBV9|TRBD1|NA
TGTGCCAGCAGCTATCGACAGGGGGTAGAGGAGACCCAGTACTTC
CASSYRQGVEETQYF
>TRBJ1-5|TRBV5-1|NA|NA
TGCGCCAGCAGCTTGGCGGGGGTCGGGCATCAGCCCCAGCATTTT
CASSLAGVGHQPQHF
>TRBJ2-2|TRBV14|TRBD1|once
TGTGCCAGCAGTATACAGGGGCGGACGGGGGAGCTGTTTTTT
CASSIQGRTGELFF
>TRBJ2-7|TRBV6-5|TRBD2|NA
TGTGCCAGCACGGGGTTAGCGGGAGGTTCCTACGAGCAGTACTTC
CASTGLAGGSYEQYF
>TRBJ2-7|TRBV5-1|TRBD2|few
TGCGCCAGCAGCTTGGCCGGGACGGGGGGCTACGAGCAGTACTTC
CASSLAGTGGYEQYF
>TRBJ2-7|TRBV25-1|NA|NA
TGTGCCAGCAGTGAACGCCCCAAAGGCGCCGGCCGCTACGAGCAGTACTTC
CASSERPKGAGRYEQYF
>TRBJ2-5|TRBV7-2|NA|NA
TGTGCCAGCAGCTTAAACCCAGCCCAAGAGACCCAGTACTTC
CASSLNPAQETQYF
>TRBJ1-4|TRBV19|NA|NA
TGTGCCAGTAGTAGCCCGGGATCTAATGAAAAACTGTTTTTT
CASSSPGSNEKLFF
>TRBJ1-2|TRBV7-9|NA|once
TGTGCCAGCAGCCCACAGGCCGCCTCGGAGGGCTACACCTTC
CASSPQAASEGYTF
>TRBJ1-2|TRBV29-1|NA|once
TGCAGCGTTGAAAGGGCTGAGGATGGCTACACCTTC
CSVERAEDGYTF